This record concerns one T cell receptor beta chain sequence. As yet, its antigen is unknown. The sample is drawn from a study of shared clonotypes between healthy human individuals. Findings and caveats of the study: Sharing across a few donors was seen in 4% to 6.5% of naive CD4 clonotypes.

Execution of the assay was at deep level. As originally analysed: Filtering differed for immunoSEQ, which gave only junction sequences without quality scores. Assay used: immunoSEQ multiplex PCR; TCRdb lists only in-frame clones, some missing. V and J calls and clone size are those listed in that table; D and trimming were worked out from the DNA. The sample records some 2.1 million clones, approximately 95% being singletons. V was shortened by 1 base and J by 4 bases, with 3 bases between the two germline ends. The germline V gene has CDR1 LGHNA and CDR2 YSLEER. The CDR3 runs 12 residues. Positively selected for CCR7, the CD45RO-negative cells used as naive CD8 cells excluded terminally differentiated effector memory CD45RA+ cells. All of the donors resided in Nashville, Tennessee, and each was a Caucasian adult.

This TCR derives from a man between 18 and 29 years old in good health. Sequenced sample: naive CD8+ T cells sorted from blood. The chain couples TRBV4-3 to TRBJ2-3, with D unresolved. CDR3 sequence: CASSQGPDTQYF. DNA of the CDR3: TGCGCCAGCAGCCAAGGTCCAGATACGCAGTATTTT.